The entry that follows covers one TCR beta chain sequence. The germline V gene encodes CDR1 SGHDT and CDR2 YYEEEE. Trimming removed 0 bases from V and 0 bases from J, with 12 bases in between. The CDR3 contains 16 residues. The data stem from a study of blood T cell repertoires in COVID-19. Across the study: PBMCs, B-cell-depleted T cells, or T cells provided the cDNA or gDNA that made up the material.

Donors were grouped by their self-reported clinical history. Per the original methods: By means of reference gene primer amplification, nucleated cell counts were estimated. This table comes from immunoSEQ multiplex PCR, and its TCRdb copy is limited to in-frame clones, with some not included. The V and J calls and clone size were taken over from that table, and D and trimming were inferred from the DNA. The table has about 150,000 clones, 86% seen once. The V gene is TRBV5-6, the J gene TRBJ1-1; weak D call: TRBD1 (5 bases). The source is a middle-aged man who had recovered from COVID-19. The sequenced material came from PBMCs or T cells enriched from blood (not recorded which). CDR3 in amino acids: CASSLAGQGMNTEAFF. The DNA of the CDR3 is TGTGCCAGCAGCTTGGCCGGCCAGGGAATGAACACTGAAGCTTTCTTT.